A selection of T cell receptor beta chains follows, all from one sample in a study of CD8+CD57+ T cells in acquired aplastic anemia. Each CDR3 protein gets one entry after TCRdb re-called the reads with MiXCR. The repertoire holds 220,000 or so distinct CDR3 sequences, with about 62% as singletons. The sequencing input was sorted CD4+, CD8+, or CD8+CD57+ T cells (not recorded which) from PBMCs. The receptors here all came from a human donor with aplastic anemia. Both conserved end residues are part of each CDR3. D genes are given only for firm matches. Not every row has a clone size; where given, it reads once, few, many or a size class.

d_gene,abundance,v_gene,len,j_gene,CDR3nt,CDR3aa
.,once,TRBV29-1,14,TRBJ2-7,TGCAGCGTCAAAGGACACTCGTCTTCCTACGAGCAGTACTTC,CSVKGHSSSYEQYF
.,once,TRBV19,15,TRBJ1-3,TGTGCCAGTAGTTGGGGTGGCGGGAGTGGAAACACCATATATTTT,CASSWGGGSGNTIYF
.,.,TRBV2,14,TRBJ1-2,TGTGCCAGCAGTGATAACCCAGTGAACTATGGCTACACCTTC,CASSDNPVNYGYTF
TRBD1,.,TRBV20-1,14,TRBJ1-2,TGCAGTGCCACCCGGGACAGGCTTAACTATGGCTACACCTTC,CSATRDRLNYGYTF
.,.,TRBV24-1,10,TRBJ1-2,TGTGCCACCCGTCCGTATGGCTACACCTTC,CATRPYGYTF
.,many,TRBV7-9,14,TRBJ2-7,TGTGCCAGCAGCCCAGGCGGGGTAGGCTACGAGCAGTACTTC,CASSPGGVGYEQYF
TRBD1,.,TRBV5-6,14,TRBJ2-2,TGTGCCAGCAGTACAACAGGGGTTCGAGGGGAGCTGTTTTTT,CASSTTGVRGELFF
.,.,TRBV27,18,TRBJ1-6,TGTGCCAGCCAACGAGGGAGGGGGTTGGGTTCCTATAATTCACCCCTCCACTTT,CASQRGRGLGSYNSPLHF
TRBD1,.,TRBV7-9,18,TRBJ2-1,TGTGCCAGCAGCTTAGGACAGGGGGGCGATAATAGCTACAATGAGCAGTTCTTC,CASSLGQGGDNSYNEQFF
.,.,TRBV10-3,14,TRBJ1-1,TGTGCCATCAGTGAGGCGACGGGGAACACTGAAGCCTTCTTT,CAISEATGNTEAFF
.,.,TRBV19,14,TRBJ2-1,TGTGCCAGTAGTTCATGGGCCTCCTACAATGAGCAGTTCTTC,CASSSWASYNEQFF
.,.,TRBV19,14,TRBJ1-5,TGTGCCAGTAGTATGGGCTCAAGAAATCAGCCCCAGCATTTT,CASSMGSRNQPQHF
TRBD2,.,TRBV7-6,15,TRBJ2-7,TGTGCCAGCAGCACTAGCGGGGCCAGCTCCTACGAGCAGTACTTC,CASSTSGASSYEQYF
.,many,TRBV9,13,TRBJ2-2,TGTGCCAGCAGCGACAGACAGACCGGGGAGCTGTTTTTT,CASSDRQTGELFF
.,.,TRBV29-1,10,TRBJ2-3,TGCAGCGTAGGGTCAGATACGCAGTATTTT,CSVGSDTQYF
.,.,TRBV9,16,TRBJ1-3,TGTGCCAGCAGCGTAGGAACAGGTCTCTCTGGAAACACCATATATTTT,CASSVGTGLSGNTIYF
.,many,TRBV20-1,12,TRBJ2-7,TGCAGTGCTGAGGGGGGTACCTACGAGCAGTACTTC,CSAEGGTYEQYF
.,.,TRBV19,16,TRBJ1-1,TGTGCCAGTAGTATTGGCGTGAGGGCAGGGTCCACTGAAGCTTTCTTT,CASSIGVRAGSTEAFF